The TCR beta chain described here comes from a study of cytomegalovirus exposure and HLA in healthy donors (dated by TCRdb to about 2017). For context, the study as a whole: In an earlier analysis of approximately 640 of the donors, less than 350 Gb of sequence data and just under 120 million unique TCR beta sequences from about 179 million T cells were reported. An early release covering roughly 640 HLA-typed donors comprised approximately 290 gigabases of sequencing data and tens of millions of unique TCR sequences. The genetic ancestry cluster associated with self-reported Caucasian donors included 81% of the roughly 360 genotyped donors. The study aimed to test whether cataloging public T cell receptors could reveal signatures of past pathogen exposure. The study profiled the T cell repertoires of under 850 subjects by immunosequencing and related them to cytomegalovirus serostatus. Besides the first cohort of 666 subjects, a separate validation cohort made up of over 95 different subjects was used. To predict cytomegalovirus infection status, the study brought together high-throughput TCR immunosequencing, statistical association of individual TCRs with disease status, and machine learning. To study patterns of TCR occurrence, a later analysis re-analyzed previously published TCR beta repertoires from around 660 donors and added high-resolution HLA genotyping. Rather than using new phenotypic data, the later analysis identified candidate immune exposures from TCR beta sequences and from how often those sequences occurred across donors. An earlier analysis of several hundred of the donors applied high-throughput TCR beta sequencing to assess whether each TCR beta V gene segment acted as functional or pseudogenic. Donor age, sex, ethnicity and CMV serostatus were collected together with the repertoire data. A later genetic analysis used genome-wide SNP genotypes for about 55% of the 666 donors, treating that subset as a discovery cohort. Every repertoire in the discovery cohort had been generated on one and the same sequencing platform. Both class I and class II loci were covered by HLA typing, at four-digit resolution. The number of typed donors differed by locus: about 620-640 for A, B, C, DRB1 and DQB1; 522 for DQA1; around 610 for DPA1; and about 450 for DPB1. Because of strong linkage in the cohort, four or five DR-DQ haplotypes were treated as single units for association and clustering. Among 350 to 400 genotyped donors of the cohort, an average of roughly 240,000 unique TCR beta nucleotide sequences were sequenced per donor, around 18% of them non-productive. Results the study describes overall, beyond this receptor: A later analysis found that HLA-associated TCR beta chains were more clonally expanded and had lower generation probabilities than equally common non-associated chains. A total of around 150 TCR beta chains were listed by the study as associated with cytomegalovirus. CMV serostatus was the only immune exposure information available for the cohort. Assigning TCR associations to individual alleles was difficult when HLA alleles, especially DR and DQ, strongly co-occurred. A further reported finding was that TCR beta sequences accurately predicted the HLA-A and HLA-B alleles for most subjects in the first cohort. In an earlier analysis of several hundred of the donors, most TCR beta V segments were observed in productive rearrangements about 90% or about 30% of the time, broadly matching IMGT annotations. HLA typing was unavailable for some donors at each locus, so association tests used only the typed subset. The classifier was reported to diagnose cytomegalovirus status with high specificity and sensitivity in both the original cohort and the validation cohort. This cohort had only TCR beta chains sequenced, and the lack of alpha or paired-chain data limited which features could be detected. V-gene and J-gene trimming of TCR beta chains was associated with a missense DCLRE1C variant in a later genetic analysis, and the association was replicated in an independent cohort. A later genetic analysis reported fewer N-insertions in productive TCRs among donors in an Asian-associated ancestry cluster than the approximately 700-donor mean. The authors suggested that the approach could potentially be extended to other disease states and immunological phenotypes. A cluster of highly shared sequence variants was judged likely to be a technical artifact of the sequencing pipeline. According to a later analysis, most CMV-associated TCR beta chains appeared to be HLA-restricted, and the HLA associations seemed to be driven largely by CMV exposure. Linkage disequilibrium might explain the correlated functional status among segregating V segments, but an unknown experimental factor could not be excluded. A few of the identified cytomegalovirus-associated TCR beta chains were confirmed in vitro to be specific for cytomegalovirus antigens. A later analysis reported that several top co-occurrence clusters appeared linked to parvovirus B19, influenza, CMV and Epstein-Barr virus. In a later analysis, around 15,000 TCR beta sequences were associated with specific HLA alleles at a false discovery rate of 0.05. Some IMGT-functional V segments, including TRBV6-2 and TRBV6-3, could not be distinguished by the 87-base-pair reads and were therefore excluded. Most TCR sequences were observed very rarely across donors, whereas some public TCRs were present in many individuals. Because counts were too low, more than 15 rarely observed V segments, including chromosome 9 orphons, were excluded from the earlier analysis of a few hundred of the donors. A later analysis found that TCR association rates varied across HLA loci, with DRB1 alleles showing the most associated TCRs and HLA-C alleles the fewest. Presence/absence analyses assumed roughly uniform sequencing depth across donors, an assumption that may not hold.

From its cysteine to its phenylalanine, the CDR3 spans 10 amino acids. CDR3 DNA is the only sequence kept; it has 30 bases, read in frame from the first base. Between the V and J ends, shortened by 8 bases and 4 bases respectively, the junction contains 4 bases. CDR1 and CDR2 (SGHTA, FQGNSA) derive from the germline V gene. The cohort was made up of around 720 healthy bone marrow donors. Cohort members were all nominally healthy when sampled, although unrecorded immune exposures were likely present. The donor tested CMV seronegative, placing the donor among the 300 to 400 seronegative members of the cohort. A peripheral blood sample was collected from each donor, and TCR beta sequencing was performed on peripheral blood mononuclear cells. Genomic DNA extraction from the blood cell samples was performed with the Qiagen DNeasy Blood Extraction Kit. This clone was counted once. It has no known antigen specificity. Base qualities were left out, and no much larger clone turns up one base away.

Library generation was performed with the immunoSEQ multiplex PCR assay. A mixture of 60 forward primers for TCR Vbeta segments and 13 reverse primers for TCR Jbeta segments was used in the multiplex PCR. Amplification of the CDR3 region of rearranged TCR beta genes was performed with a multiplex PCR assay on genomic DNA. The Illumina HiSeq System was used to sequence the amplified TCR beta libraries as 87-base-pair reads. The original pipeline was this. In a later analysis, roughly 80 million unique TCR beta chains were counted across the 650 to 750 repertoires, and approximately 9.9 million of these chains were shared by at least two donors. Raw reads were error-corrected and collapsed into unique sequences by a nearest-neighbor algorithm in which closely related sequences were merged to remove PCR and sequencing errors. To assign V, D and J gene segments, CDR3 sequences were aligned to IMGT reference sequences. For a sequence to be retained, a match of at least six nucleotides was required to both a V gene segment and a J gene segment. Rearrangements were classified as productive when the CDR3 lacked stop codons and remained in frame with V and J, and all other rearrangements were classified as non-productive. Following IMGT convention, CDR3 was defined as the stretch from the second conserved V-encoded cysteine up to the conserved J-encoded phenylalanine. Sequences without an unambiguous match to a single V gene segment were excluded from the earlier analysis of a few hundred of the donors. An earlier analysis of several hundred of the donors called V segments functional above 56.7% productive rearrangements and segregating when the between-donor standard deviation exceeded 5%. A statistical classification framework was built for diagnosing cytomegalovirus status from the catalog of TCR beta chain sequences. In a later analysis, V and J genes were assigned by comparing TCR nucleotide sequences against IMGT/GENE-DB human TR gene sequences. Using the TCRdist pipeline, a later analysis assigned CDR3 sequences along with most-parsimonious VDJ recombination scenarios. In a later analysis, every TCR beta chain was defined by the combination of its CDR3 amino acid sequence and its V-gene family, and reads without a unique V-gene family were dropped. In a later analysis, around 650 highly shared, low-generation-probability nucleotide sequences were removed to address suspected cross-contamination and a sequencing artifact. In a later analysis, a clonal expansion index was calculated for each public chain from normalized within-repertoire ranks of inferred template counts. Generation probabilities in a later analysis came from a VDJ recombination model fitted to out-of-frame rearrangements, and those results were checked against IGoR. In a later analysis, hypergeometric tests were used to score TCR-TCR, TCR-HLA and TCR-CMV co-occurrence, with a repertoire-size bias correction applied to TCR pairs. In a later analysis, false discovery rates were estimated by permuting HLA or CMV assignments 20 times. In a later analysis, co-occurring TCRs were grouped using DBSCAN, and TCRdist sequence similarity was added for clustering within HLA-allele-positive subsets. For co-occurrence clustering, repertoires with fewer than 30,000 or more than 120,000 public chains were excluded, along with roughly five repertoires with anomalous nucleotide sharing. Held by TCRdb, this immuneACCESS table contains in-frame sequences only and omits some clones. Under half of the omission traces to an unresolved V gene where checked; the cause of the rest is unknown. V, J and clone size were drawn from that table, and D and trimming were deduced from the DNA. The sample profile shows roughly 190,000 clones; roughly 90% of them were found once. 0.9% to 1.2% of the sample comes from the top ten.

The sample comprised PBMCs. The TCR sequence derives from a boy between 2 and 10 years old in good health and CMV-seronegative. The chain couples TRBV7-2 to TRBJ2-3, with the D gene uncertain. The CDR3 protein is CASRADTQYF. The nucleotide sequence reads TGTGCCAGCCGGGCAGATACGCAGTATTTT.